This T cell receptor beta chain was retrieved from a study of patients and donors after allogeneic stem cell transplantation. Via MiXCR, TCRdb re-called the RT-PCR reads, giving one row per CDR3 protein. Of hundreds of thousands of distinct CDR3 sequences in the sample, around 15% were seen once. The CDR3 has 15 amino acids. CDR1 and CDR2 (germline): LGHNT, FRNRAP. V lost 1 base, J lost 4 bases, and 14 bases lay in between. This clonotype was counted between two and nine times. The J gene is TRBJ2-7, the V gene TRBV12-5, with D perhaps TRBD1 (6 bases). The sequenced sample consisted of blood, either unsorted or a sorted T cell fraction (not recorded which). The clonotype comes from a human donor who was either an allogeneic HSCT recipient or a stem cell or donor lymphocyte infusion donor (not recorded which). It is not recorded whose cells these are; they may come from a transplant donor. CDR3 in DNA: TGTGCTAGTGGTTTGGCCCCAGGGGTCCCTTACGAGCAGTACTTC. Translation: CASGLAPGVPYEQYF.